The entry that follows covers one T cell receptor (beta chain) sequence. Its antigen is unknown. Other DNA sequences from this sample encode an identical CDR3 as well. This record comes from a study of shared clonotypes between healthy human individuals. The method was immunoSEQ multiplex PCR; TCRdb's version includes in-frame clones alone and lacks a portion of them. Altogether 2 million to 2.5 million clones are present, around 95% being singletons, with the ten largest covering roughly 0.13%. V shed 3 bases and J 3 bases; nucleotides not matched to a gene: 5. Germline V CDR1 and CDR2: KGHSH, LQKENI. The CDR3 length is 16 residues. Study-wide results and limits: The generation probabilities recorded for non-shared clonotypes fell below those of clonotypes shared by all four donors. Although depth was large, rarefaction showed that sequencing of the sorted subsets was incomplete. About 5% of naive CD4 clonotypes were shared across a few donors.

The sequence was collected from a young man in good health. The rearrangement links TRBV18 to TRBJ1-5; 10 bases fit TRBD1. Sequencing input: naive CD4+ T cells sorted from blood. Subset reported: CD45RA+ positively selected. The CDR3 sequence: CASSPGTGVVNQPQHF. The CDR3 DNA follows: TGTGCCAGCTCACCCGGGACAGGGGTAGTCAATCAGCCCCAGCATTTT.